This entry features one T cell receptor beta chain sequence. The conserved phenylalanine or tryptophan is not found at the CDR3 terminus, so this likely reflects a read error. This sample is drawn from a study of CDR3 diversity in severe acne. From the PCR reads, TCRdb called clonotypes with MiXCR, one entry per CDR3 protein. This table holds 100,000 or so distinct CDR3 sequences, 51% found once. The V segment lost 4 bases and the J segment 0 bases; nucleotides outside the gene matches: 3. The CDR3 loop spans 15 amino acids. The germline V gene has CDR1 LGHNA and CDR2 YSLEER. V and J are TRBV4-3 and TRBJ2-1; 7 bases agree with TRBD2. Sequencing was carried out using blood. The sequence was obtained from a male donor with acne. The CDR3 bases are TGCGCCAGCAGCCCCCTAGCGGACTCCTACAATGAGCAGTTCCTC. This translates into CASSPLADSYNEQFL.